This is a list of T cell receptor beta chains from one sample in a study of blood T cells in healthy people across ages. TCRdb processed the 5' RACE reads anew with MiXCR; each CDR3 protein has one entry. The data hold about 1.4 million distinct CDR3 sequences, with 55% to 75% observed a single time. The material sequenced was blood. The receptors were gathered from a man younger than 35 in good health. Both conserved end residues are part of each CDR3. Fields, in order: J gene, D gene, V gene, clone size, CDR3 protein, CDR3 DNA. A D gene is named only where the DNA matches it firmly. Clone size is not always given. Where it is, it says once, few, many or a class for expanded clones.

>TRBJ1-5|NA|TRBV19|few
CASSIGGVGLGQPQHF
TGTGCCAGTAGTATAGGGGGGGTCGGGCTGGGTCAGCCCCAGCATTTT
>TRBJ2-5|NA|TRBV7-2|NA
CASSLAGTAKETQYF
TGTGCCAGCAGCTTAGCTGGGACGGCAAAAGAGACCCAGTACTTC
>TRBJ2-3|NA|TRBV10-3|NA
CAIGVETSGGATDTQYF
TGTGCCATCGGGGTGGAGACTAGTGGGGGGGCTACAGATACGCAGTATTTT
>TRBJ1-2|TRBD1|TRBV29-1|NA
CSTITGGPNYGYTF
TGCAGCACCATCACAGGGGGGCCCAACTATGGCTACACCTTC
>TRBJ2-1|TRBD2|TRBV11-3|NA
CASSLLAGGPIEQFF
TGTGCCAGCAGCTTACTAGCGGGGGGGCCAATTGAGCAGTTCTTC
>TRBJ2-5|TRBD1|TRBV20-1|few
CSAPLRDRVETQYF
TGCAGTGCACCACTCCGGGACAGGGTGGAGACCCAGTACTTC
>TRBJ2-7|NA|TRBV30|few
CAWSSGHNSYEQYF
TGTGCCTGGAGTTCGGGACACAACTCCTACGAGCAGTACTTC
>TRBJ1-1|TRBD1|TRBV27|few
CASSDRGTITEAFF
TGTGCCAGCTCCGACAGGGGGACGATCACTGAAGCTTTCTTT
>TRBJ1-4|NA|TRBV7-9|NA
CASSPVARTNEKLFF
TGTGCCAGCAGCCCAGTGGCCAGGACTAATGAAAAACTGTTTTTT
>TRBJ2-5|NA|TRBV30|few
CAWEGGGETQYF
TGTGCCTGGGAGGGAGGTGGGGAGACCCAGTACTTC
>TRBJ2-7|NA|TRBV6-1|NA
CASRGARRDYEQYF
TGTGCCAGCAGGGGGGCTCGTAGGGACTACGAGCAGTACTTC
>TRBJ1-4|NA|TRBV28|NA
CASRGPGPVEKLFF
TGTGCCAGCAGGGGTCCGGGACCGGTCGAAAAACTGTTTTTT
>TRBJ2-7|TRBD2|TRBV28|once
CASSLFGGNLGEQYF
TGTGCCAGCAGTTTATTCGGGGGGAATTTAGGCGAGCAGTACTTC